Each of the 9 T cell receptor beta chains below was sequenced from the same sample in a study of T cells after yellow fever vaccination (dated by TCRdb to about 2019). Receptors were amplified or captured by 5' RACE. This sample was sequenced with an Illumina HiSeq 2500. Using fastp trimming at Q25 and MiXCR clonotype assembly, TCRdb reanalyzed the public sequencing data and kept in-frame beta chains. Duplicate CDR3 protein sequences are folded into a single record with the most common DNA and genes. The sample records fewer than 400,000 distinct CDR3 sequences, 6% to 8% of which are singletons. The top ten clonotypes cover about 15% of the sample. The treatment or condition label on this specimen signifies: live attenuated yellow fever vaccine strain. Sample: PBMCs, taken 5 days after the yellow fever booster vaccination. The receptors come from a man under 40 who received the YFV17D yellow fever vaccine.

Notes on this clonotype: One end of the junction is discordant with germline, which a read error may explain. The chain carries TRBV20-1 and TRBJ2-5; D perhaps matches TRBD2 (5 bases). Per the germline V gene, CDR1 is DFQATT and CDR2 is SNEGSKA (reference sequence). The CDR3 is made up of 16 amino acids. CDR3 sequence reads: CCARDPAGPYQETQYF. The CDR3 DNA is TGCTGTGCTAGAGATCCCGCGGGCCCGTACCAAGAGACCCAGTACTTC.

The chain couples TRBV5-1 to TRBJ2-2; TRBD1 agrees at 8 bases. This CDR3 has 16 amino acids. The germline gives CDR1 SGHRS, CDR2 YFSETQ. Trimming removed 0 bases from V and 7 bases from J; junction bases left unmatched: 8. CDR3 nucleotide sequence: TGCGCCAGCAGCTTGGTTTCAGGGGGCAATGGCGGGGAGCTGTTTTTT. Its translation is CASSLVSGGNGGELFF.

This clonotype was recorded at least ten times. V usage is TRBV6-1 and J usage is TRBJ2-2; TRBD2 agrees at 7 bases. CDR3 size: 15 residues. The germline CDR1 and CDR2 sequences are MNHNS and SASEGT. The ends lost 5 bases at V and 7 bases at J; junction bases unmatched: 10. This CDR3 reads CASSLSGIWGGELFF. The CDR3 bases are TGTGCCAGCAGTCTGAGCGGGATCTGGGGCGGGGAGCTGTTTTTT.

This clonotype has ten or more counts. The chain joins TRBV7-2 to TRBJ2-1, with a tentative D call TRBD2 (6 bases). The CDR3 has 13 amino acids. V lost 5 bases, J lost 9 bases, and 14 bases lay in between. Germline V gene lookup returns CDR1 SGHTA and CDR2 FQGNSA. The CDR3 sequence is CASSPLRGSEQFF. In DNA form, the CDR3 reads TGTGCCAGCAGCCCTCTCCGGGGGTCTGAGCAGTTCTTC.

This clonotype has more than one count but fewer than ten. The rearrangement joins TRBV6-5 to TRBJ2-1, with a weak D call TRBD1 (6 bases). CDR1 is MNHEY, CDR2 SVGAGI, per germline. V was shortened by 2 bases and J by 3 bases, with 8 bases between the two germline ends. This CDR3 is built from 14 residues. CDR3 amino acids: CASSYRDNYNEQFF. CDR3 nucleotides: TGTGCCAGCAGTTACAGGGACAACTACAATGAGCAGTTCTTC.

The rearrangement uses TRBV29-1 and TRBJ2-3; 9 bases line up with TRBD2. After removal of 4 bases from V and 4 bases from J, the junction contained 6 bases not matched to a gene. The germline gives CDR1 SQVTM, CDR2 ANQGSEA. This CDR3 is built from 14 residues. CDR3 sequence reads: CSVGGGRAADTQYF. Written as DNA, the CDR3 is TGCAGCGTTGGAGGCGGGAGGGCAGCAGATACGCAGTATTTT.

This chain joins TRBV20-1 and TRBJ2-7, with TRBD1 matching over 7 bases. The CDR3 has 15 residues. CDR1 is DFQATT and CDR2 is SNEGSKA in the germline V gene (reference sequence). The ends lost 0 bases at V and 0 bases at J; junction bases unmatched: 5. The CDR3 region is CSARDPGQSSYEQYF. CDR3 in DNA: TGCAGTGCTAGAGATCCGGGACAGAGCTCCTACGAGCAGTACTTC.

This clonotype was counted a few times. The gene calls are TRBV24-1 and TRBJ2-6; no firm D call. Germline assignment: CDR1 KGHDR and CDR2 SFDVKD. This CDR3 has 15 residues. Trimming took off 1 base at V and 4 bases at J, with 7 bases between the two ends. The CDR3 coding sequence is TGTGCCACCAGTGATTTTGGGTCGGGGGCCAACGTCCTGACTTTC. It is translated as CATSDFGSGANVLTF.

Notes on this clonotype: No conserved phenylalanine or tryptophan ends this CDR3, so it is likely a read error. This rearrangement joins TRBV29-1 to TRBJ2-3; D ambiguous. V was shortened by 1 base and J by 2 bases, with 10 bases between the two germline ends. There are 14 residues in the CDR3. Germline V CDR1 and CDR2: SQVTM, ANQGSEA. CDR3 sequence reads: CSVEGIRPTDTQYY. The CDR3 DNA is TGCAGCGTTGAAGGCATTCGGCCCACAGATACGCAGTATTAT.